A selection of T cell receptor beta chains follows, all from one sample in a study of human thymus T cells. Sequenced by immunoSEQ multiplex PCR; TCRdb stores in-frame clones only, minus some. The repertoire consists of tens of thousands of clones, with about 95% occurring once and the leading ten covering about 0.03%. Material for sequencing was thymus tissue. Every receptor here comes from a girl under three years old with a congenital heart defect but otherwise immunologically healthy. CDR3s include the opening cysteine and the closing phenylalanine or tryptophan. A D gene is named only where the DNA matches it firmly. The size of a clone is reported for some rows only, either as once, few or many, or as a class for expanded clones.

>TRBD1|NA|TRBJ2-1|TRBV7-2
CASSPRIFRDRPNEQFF
TGTGCCAGCAGCCCAAGGATCTTCCGGGACAGGCCAAATGAGCAGTTCTTC
>TRBD2|NA|TRBJ2-1|TRBV2
CASIPLAGGSYNEQFF
TGTGCCAGCATCCCGTTAGCGGGGGGATCCTACAATGAGCAGTTCTTC
>TRBD2|NA|TRBJ2-7|TRBV7-9
CASSSGLAGYEQYF
TGTGCCAGCAGTTCGGGACTAGCGGGATACGAGCAGTACTTC
>TRBD1|NA|TRBJ1-5|TRBV19
CASSMDPGTGFGQPQHF
TGTGCCAGTAGTATGGACCCCGGGACAGGGTTCGGACAGCCCCAGCATTTT
>NA|NA|TRBJ2-7|TRBV7-9
CASSLLPARPYEQYF
TGTGCCAGCAGCTTACTTCCGGCTAGACCCTACGAGCAGTACTTC
>NA|once|TRBJ1-1|TRBV10-3
CAITGTRNTEAFF
TGTGCCATCACCGGGACAAGGAACACTGAAGCTTTCTTT
>NA|NA|TRBJ2-5|TRBV7-6
CASTETGRPQETQYF
TGTGCCAGCACCGAAACGGGACGGCCCCAAGAGACCCAGTACTTC
>NA|NA|TRBJ1-3|TRBV4-2
CASSQGKTGNTIYF
TGTGCCAGCAGCCAAGGGAAAACTGGAAACACCATATATTTT
>TRBD2|NA|TRBJ2-3|TRBV13
CASSLVADTGGPGTDTQYF
TGTGCCAGCAGCTTAGTAGCTGATACGGGAGGGCCAGGTACAGATACGCAGTATTTT
>TRBD1|NA|TRBJ1-1|TRBV19
CASWDRGRRNTEAFF
TGTGCCAGTTGGGACAGGGGGAGGCGGAACACTGAAGCTTTCTTT
>NA|once|TRBJ2-3|TRBV6-1
CVAGPLITDTQYF
TGTGTCGCGGGGCCCCTGATCACAGATACGCAGTATTTT
>TRBD2|NA|TRBJ2-5|TRBV5-1
CASSRTSGQETQYF
TGCGCCAGCAGCCGGACTAGCGGGCAAGAGACCCAGTACTTC
>NA|NA|TRBJ2-5|TRBV28
CASIRWFLPNETQYF
TGTGCCAGCATCCGTTGGTTCCTCCCGAACGAGACCCAGTACTTC
>TRBD1|few|TRBJ1-1|TRBV30
CAWSVHGTGDTEAFF
TGTGCCTGGAGTGTACACGGGACAGGGGACACTGAAGCTTTCTTT
>NA|NA|TRBJ1-2|TRBV27
CASSYLGKNRSWHYGYTF
TGTGCCAGCAGTTATTTGGGGAAGAACAGGTCATGGCACTATGGCTACACCTTC
>NA|NA|TRBJ2-1|TRBV7-6
CASSPPHEPYNEQFF
TGTGCCAGCAGCCCCCCGCACGAACCCTACAATGAGCAGTTCTTC
>NA|once|TRBJ2-7|TRBV5-8
CASSLEAGQQYF
TGTGCCAGCAGCTTGGAGGCAGGGCAGCAGTACTTC
>NA|NA|TRBJ2-1|TRBV10-2
CASSLDPYYNEQFF
TGCGCCAGCAGTTTGGACCCGTACTACAATGAGCAGTTCTTC
>NA|NA|TRBJ2-2|TRBV14
CASSLSSFGELFF
TGTGCCAGCAGCCTGTCTAGCTTCGGGGAGCTGTTTTTT
>TRBD1|NA|TRBJ1-4|TRBV2
CASSEVERGHATNEKLFF
TGTGCCAGCAGTGAAGTTGAAAGGGGGCATGCAACTAATGAAAAACTGTTTTTT
>NA|NA|TRBJ1-5|TRBV18
CASSNSPVSAENQPQHF
TGTGCCAGCTCAAATTCTCCAGTAAGCGCAGAAAATCAGCCCCAGCATTTT
>TRBD2|NA|TRBJ2-3|TRBV5-5
CASRNSREGSDTQYF
TGTGCCAGCAGGAATAGCAGGGAGGGCTCAGATACGCAGTATTTT
>NA|NA|TRBJ2-3|TRBV6-5
CASSSGGSTDTQYF
TGTGCCAGCAGTAGTGGGGGATCCACAGATACGCAGTATTTT
>NA|NA|TRBJ1-2|TRBV5-4
CASSLATGTGFYTF
TGTGCCAGCAGCTTGGCCACGGGAACAGGATTCTACACCTTC
>NA|NA|TRBJ1-1|TRBV2
CASSEARGRGEAFF
TGTGCCAGCAGTGAAGCGCGGGGTCGCGGTGAAGCTTTCTTT
>NA|NA|TRBJ1-4|TRBV7-9
CASSLAEDHEKLFF
TGTGCCAGCAGCTTAGCGGAAGACCATGAAAAACTGTTTTTT
>NA|NA|TRBJ2-7|TRBV27
CASSPRLAFGQYF
TGTGCCAGCAGTCCTAGACTTGCGTTCGGACAGTACTTC
>TRBD1|NA|TRBJ2-7|TRBV13
CASSLGRGLYEQYF
TGTGCCAGCAGCTTAGGCAGGGGGCTCTACGAGCAGTACTTC
>NA|NA|TRBJ2-7|TRBV5-1
CASSFDGSYEQYF
TGCGCCAGCAGCTTCGACGGTTCCTACGAGCAGTACTTC
>TRBD2|NA|TRBJ2-7|TRBV7-2
CASSRGLAGGPIEEQYF
TGTGCCAGCAGCCGAGGATTAGCGGGAGGGCCAATCGAAGAGCAGTACTTC
>TRBD1|NA|TRBJ1-1|TRBV10-1
CASKGDRGRRTEAFF
TGCGCCAGCAAGGGGGACAGGGGGCGGAGGACTGAAGCTTTCTTT
>TRBD2|NA|TRBJ2-1|TRBV4-1
CASSSHRTSGSPNEQFF
TGCGCCAGCAGCTCCCACCGGACTAGCGGGAGCCCGAATGAGCAGTTCTTC
>TRBD1|NA|TRBJ2-7|TRBV30
CAWRTTGFVF
TGTGCCTGGAGGACGACAGGGTTTGTCTTC
>NA|NA|TRBJ1-6|TRBV4-1
CASSRTGSSYNSPLHF
TGCGCCAGCAGCCGCACAGGGAGCTCCTATAATTCACCCCTCCACTTT
>NA|once|TRBJ2-7|TRBV28
CASRDGQSYEQYF
TGTGCCAGCAGGGACGGACAGTCCTACGAGCAGTACTTC
>NA|NA|TRBJ1-1|TRBV28
CASRQKTEAFF
TGTGCCAGCAGACAGAAGACTGAAGCTTTCTTT
>NA|NA|TRBJ2-7|TRBV27
CASSLMGGYPYEQYF
TGTGCCAGCAGTTTGATGGGGGGCTATCCCTACGAGCAGTACTTC
>NA|NA|TRBJ1-4|TRBV10-3
CAISEDQRSTTNEKLFF
TGTGCCATCAGTGAGGATCAGAGATCAACAACTAATGAAAAACTGTTTTTT
>NA|NA|TRBJ2-3|TRBV7-6
CASSLERAGTHTDTQYF
TGTGCCAGCAGCTTAGAGAGGGCGGGAACACACACAGATACGCAGTATTTT
>TRBD2|NA|TRBJ2-1|TRBV5-4
CASSLAGWTRGEQFF
TGTGCCAGCAGCTTGGCGGGTTGGACTAGGGGTGAGCAGTTCTTC
>TRBD2|NA|TRBJ2-1|TRBV7-9
CASSFPSGKNEQFF
TGTGCCAGCAGCTTCCCTAGCGGGAAGAATGAGCAGTTCTTC
>TRBD1|NA|TRBJ1-2|TRBV5-8
CASSLAIGGRFYGYTF
TGTGCCAGCAGCTTGGCCATAGGGGGCAGGTTCTATGGCTACACCTTC
>NA|NA|TRBJ2-5|TRBV6-1
CASSELETQYF
TGTGCCAGCAGTGAATTGGAGACCCAGTACTTC
>TRBD2|NA|TRBJ2-3|TRBV29-1
CSVEAASGLSTDTQYF
TGCAGCGTTGAGGCGGCTAGCGGGCTTAGCACAGATACGCAGTATTTT
>TRBD2|once|TRBJ2-2|TRBV5-1
CASSPRTSGNTGELFF
TGCGCCAGCAGCCCCCGGACTAGCGGAAACACCGGGGAGCTGTTTTTT